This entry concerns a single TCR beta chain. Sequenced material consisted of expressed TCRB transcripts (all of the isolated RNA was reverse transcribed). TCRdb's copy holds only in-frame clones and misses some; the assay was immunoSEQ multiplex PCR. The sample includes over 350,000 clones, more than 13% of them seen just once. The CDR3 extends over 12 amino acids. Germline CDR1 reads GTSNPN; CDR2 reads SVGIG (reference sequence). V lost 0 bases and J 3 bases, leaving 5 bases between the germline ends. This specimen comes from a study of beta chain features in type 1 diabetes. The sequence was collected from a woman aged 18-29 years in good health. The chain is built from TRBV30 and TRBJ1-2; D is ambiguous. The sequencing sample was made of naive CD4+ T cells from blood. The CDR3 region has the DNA TGTGCCTGGAGTGTAGCTTACTATGGCTACACCTTC. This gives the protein CAWSVAYYGYTF.